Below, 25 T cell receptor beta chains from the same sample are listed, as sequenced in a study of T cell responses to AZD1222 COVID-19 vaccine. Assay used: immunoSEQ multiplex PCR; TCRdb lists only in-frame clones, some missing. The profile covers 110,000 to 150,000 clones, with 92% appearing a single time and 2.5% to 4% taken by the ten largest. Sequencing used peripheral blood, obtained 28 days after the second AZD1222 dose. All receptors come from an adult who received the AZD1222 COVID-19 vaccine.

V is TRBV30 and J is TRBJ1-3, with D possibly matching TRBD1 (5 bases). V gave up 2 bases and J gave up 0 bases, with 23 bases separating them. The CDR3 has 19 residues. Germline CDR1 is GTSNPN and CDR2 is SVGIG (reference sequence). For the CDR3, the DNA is TGTGCCTGGAGTCTAGGCAGGACAATCCCTCCTCGCTCTGGAAACACCATATATTTT. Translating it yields CAWSLGRTIPPRSGNTIYF.

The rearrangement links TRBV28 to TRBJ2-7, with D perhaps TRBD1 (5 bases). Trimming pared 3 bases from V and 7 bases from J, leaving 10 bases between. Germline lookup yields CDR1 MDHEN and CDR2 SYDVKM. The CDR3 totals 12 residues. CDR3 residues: CASSFRQREQYF. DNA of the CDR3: TGTGCCAGCAGTTTCAGACAGAGAGAGCAGTACTTC.

CDR3 in DNA: TGTGCCAGCAGCACCCGGGACCTTAATTCACCCCTCCACTTT. Its translation: CASSTRDLNSPLHF. The V call is TRBV5-5, the J call TRBJ1-6, with TRBD1 as a possible D gene (5 bases). The V gene lost 4 bases and the J gene lost 6 bases, with 11 bases spanning the gap. The V gene's germline CDR1 is SGHKS and CDR2 YYEKEE (reference sequence). The length of the CDR3 is 14 residues.

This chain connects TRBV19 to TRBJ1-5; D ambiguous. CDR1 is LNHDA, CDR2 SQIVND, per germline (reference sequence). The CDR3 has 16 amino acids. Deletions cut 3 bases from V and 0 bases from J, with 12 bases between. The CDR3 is CASSISPRYSNQPQHF. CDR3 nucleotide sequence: TGTGCCAGTAGTATCTCGCCCCGGTATAGCAATCAGCCCCAGCATTTT. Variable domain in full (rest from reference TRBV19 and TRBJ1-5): DGGITQSPKYLFRKEGQNVTLSCEQNLNHDAMYWYRQDPGQGLRLIYYSQIVNDFQKGDIAEGYSVSREKKESFPLTVTSAQKNPTAFYLCASSISPRYSNQPQHFGDGTRLSIL.

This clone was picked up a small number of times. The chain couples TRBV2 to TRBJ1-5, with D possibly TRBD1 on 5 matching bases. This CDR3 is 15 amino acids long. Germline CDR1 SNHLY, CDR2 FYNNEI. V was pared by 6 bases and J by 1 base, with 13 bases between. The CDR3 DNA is TGTGCCAGCAGGGGTGGCAGGACAAGCAATCAGCCCCAGCATTTT. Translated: CASRGGRTSNQPQHF.

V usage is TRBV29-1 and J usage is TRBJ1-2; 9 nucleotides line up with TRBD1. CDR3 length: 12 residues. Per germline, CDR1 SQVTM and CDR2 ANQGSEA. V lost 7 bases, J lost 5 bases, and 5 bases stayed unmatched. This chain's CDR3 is CSASGTGYGYTF. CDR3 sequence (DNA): TGCAGCGCTTCCGGGACAGGGTATGGCTACACCTTC.

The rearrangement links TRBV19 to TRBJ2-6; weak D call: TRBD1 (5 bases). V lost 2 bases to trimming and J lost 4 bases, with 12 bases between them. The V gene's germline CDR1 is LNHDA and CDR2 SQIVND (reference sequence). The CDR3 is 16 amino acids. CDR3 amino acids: CASSISQAGGANVLTF. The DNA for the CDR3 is TGTGCCAGTAGTATATCACAGGCAGGGGGGGCCAACGTCCTGACTTTC.

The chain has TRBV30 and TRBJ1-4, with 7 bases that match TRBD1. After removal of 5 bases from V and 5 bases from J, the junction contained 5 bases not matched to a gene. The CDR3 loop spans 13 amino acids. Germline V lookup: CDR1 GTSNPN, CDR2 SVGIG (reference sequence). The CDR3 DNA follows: TGTGCCTGGGGGGACAGCTTCAATGAAAAACTGTTTTTT. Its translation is CAWGDSFNEKLFF.

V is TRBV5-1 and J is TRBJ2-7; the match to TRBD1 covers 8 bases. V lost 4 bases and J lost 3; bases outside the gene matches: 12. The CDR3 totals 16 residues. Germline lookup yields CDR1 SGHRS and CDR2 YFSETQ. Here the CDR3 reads CASSPSVVTGDYEQYF. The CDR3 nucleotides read TGCGCCAGCAGCCCATCAGTCGTGACAGGGGACTACGAGCAGTACTTC.

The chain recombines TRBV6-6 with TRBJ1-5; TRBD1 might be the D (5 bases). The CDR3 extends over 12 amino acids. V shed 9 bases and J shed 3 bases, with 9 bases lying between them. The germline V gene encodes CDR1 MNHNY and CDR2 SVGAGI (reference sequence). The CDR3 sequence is CASDSFNQPQHF. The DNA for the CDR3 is TGTGCCAGTGACAGTTTCAATCAGCCCCAGCATTTT.

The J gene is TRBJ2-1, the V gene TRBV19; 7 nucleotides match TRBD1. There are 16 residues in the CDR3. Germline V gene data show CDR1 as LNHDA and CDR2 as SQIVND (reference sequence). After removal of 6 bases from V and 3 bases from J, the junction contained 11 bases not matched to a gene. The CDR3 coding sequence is TGTGCCAGTAGGCCGGGACAGCAAAGTCTCTACAATGAGCAGTTCTTC. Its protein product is CASRPGQQSLYNEQFF.

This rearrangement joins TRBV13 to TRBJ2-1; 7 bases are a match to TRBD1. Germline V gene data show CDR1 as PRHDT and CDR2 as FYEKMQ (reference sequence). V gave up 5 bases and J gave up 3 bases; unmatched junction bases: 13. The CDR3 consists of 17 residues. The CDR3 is CASSPWTGTADYNEQFF. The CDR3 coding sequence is TGTGCCAGCAGCCCATGGACCGGGACAGCCGACTACAATGAGCAGTTCTTC.

The CDR3: CASTQRTGADTQYF. The DNA of the CDR3 is TGTGCCAGCACCCAACGAACAGGGGCAGATACGCAGTATTTT. The gene calls are TRBV7-9 and TRBJ2-3; 7 bases map to TRBD1. The CDR3 totals 14 residues. Germline CDR1 SEHNR, CDR2 FQNEAQ (reference sequence). Unmatched junction bases numbered 8, after V lost 7 bases and J lost 4 bases.

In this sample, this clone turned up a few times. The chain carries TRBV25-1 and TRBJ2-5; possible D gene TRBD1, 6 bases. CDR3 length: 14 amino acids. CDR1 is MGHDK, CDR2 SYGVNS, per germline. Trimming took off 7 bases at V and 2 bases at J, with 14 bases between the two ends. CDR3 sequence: CASTPPGQQETQYF. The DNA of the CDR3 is TGTGCCAGCACCCCACCGGGACAACAAGAGACCCAGTACTTC.

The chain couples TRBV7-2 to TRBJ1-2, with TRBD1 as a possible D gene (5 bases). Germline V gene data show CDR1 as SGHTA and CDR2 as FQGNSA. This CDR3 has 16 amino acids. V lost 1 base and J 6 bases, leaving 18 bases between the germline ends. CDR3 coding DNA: TGTGCCAGCAGCTTAGGGACGGTCGGGGGGAGTCATGGCTACACCTTC. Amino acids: CASSLGTVGGSHGYTF.

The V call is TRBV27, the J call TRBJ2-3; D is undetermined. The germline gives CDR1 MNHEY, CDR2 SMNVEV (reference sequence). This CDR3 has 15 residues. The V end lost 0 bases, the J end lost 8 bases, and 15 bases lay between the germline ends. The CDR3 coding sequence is TGTGCCAGCAGTTTATCATTATCTGCGGCCCCTACGCAGTATTTT. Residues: CASSLSLSAAPTQYF.

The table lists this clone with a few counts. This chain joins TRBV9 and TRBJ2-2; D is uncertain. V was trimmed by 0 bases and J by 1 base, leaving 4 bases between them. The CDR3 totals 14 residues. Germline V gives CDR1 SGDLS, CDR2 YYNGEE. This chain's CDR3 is CASSVGQNTGELFF. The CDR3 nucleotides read TGTGCCAGCAGCGTAGGGCAGAACACCGGGGAGCTGTTTTTT.

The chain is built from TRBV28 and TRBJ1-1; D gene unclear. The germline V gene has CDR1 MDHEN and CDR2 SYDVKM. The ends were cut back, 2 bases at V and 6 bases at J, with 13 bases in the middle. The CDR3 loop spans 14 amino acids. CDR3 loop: CASSLTSAIAEAFF. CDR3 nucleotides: TGTGCCAGCAGTTTAACCTCAGCGATCGCTGAAGCTTTCTTT.

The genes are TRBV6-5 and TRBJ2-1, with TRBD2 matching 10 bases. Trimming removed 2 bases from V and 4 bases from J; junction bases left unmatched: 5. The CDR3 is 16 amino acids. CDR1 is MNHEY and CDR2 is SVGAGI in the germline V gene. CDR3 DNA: TGTGCCAGCAGTTACGGTAGCGGGAGGAATTACAATGAGCAGTTCTTC. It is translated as CASSYGSGRNYNEQFF.

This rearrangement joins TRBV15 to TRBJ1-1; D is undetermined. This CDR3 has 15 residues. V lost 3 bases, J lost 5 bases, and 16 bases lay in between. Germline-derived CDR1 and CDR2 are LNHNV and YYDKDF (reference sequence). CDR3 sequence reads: CATSRKREGLTEAFF. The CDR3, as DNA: TGTGCCACCAGCAGGAAGCGGGAGGGTTTAACTGAAGCTTTCTTT. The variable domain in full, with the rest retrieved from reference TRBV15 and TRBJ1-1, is DAMVIQNPRYQVTQFGKPVTLSCSQTLNHNVMYWYQQKSSQAPKLLFHYYDKDFNNEADTPDNFQSRRPNTSFCFLDIRSPGLGDTAMYLCATSRKREGLTEAFFGQGTRLTVV.

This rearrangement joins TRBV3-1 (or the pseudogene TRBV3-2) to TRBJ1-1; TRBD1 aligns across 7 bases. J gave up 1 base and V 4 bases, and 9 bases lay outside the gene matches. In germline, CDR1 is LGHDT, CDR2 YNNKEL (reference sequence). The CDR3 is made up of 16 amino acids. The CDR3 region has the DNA TGTGCCAGCAGCCGAACAATACAGGGGAGGAACACTGAAGCTTTCTTT. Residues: CASSRTIQGRNTEAFF.

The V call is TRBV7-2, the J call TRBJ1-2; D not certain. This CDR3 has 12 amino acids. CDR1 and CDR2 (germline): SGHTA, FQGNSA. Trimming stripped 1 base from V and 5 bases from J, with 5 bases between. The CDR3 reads CASSLVSYGYTF. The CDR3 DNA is TGTGCCAGCAGCTTAGTCAGTTATGGCTACACCTTC.

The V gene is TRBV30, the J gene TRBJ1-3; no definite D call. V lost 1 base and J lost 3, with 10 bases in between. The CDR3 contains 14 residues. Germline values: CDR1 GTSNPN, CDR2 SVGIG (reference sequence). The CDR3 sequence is CAWSGYENGNTIYF. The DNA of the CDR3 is TGTGCCTGGAGTGGGTACGAAAATGGAAACACCATATATTTT.

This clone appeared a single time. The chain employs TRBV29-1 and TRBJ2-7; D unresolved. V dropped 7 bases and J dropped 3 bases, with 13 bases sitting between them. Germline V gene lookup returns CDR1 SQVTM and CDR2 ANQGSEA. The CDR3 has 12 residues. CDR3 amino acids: CSAAAESYEQYF. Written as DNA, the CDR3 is TGCAGCGCCGCAGCTGAGAGCTACGAGCAGTACTTC.

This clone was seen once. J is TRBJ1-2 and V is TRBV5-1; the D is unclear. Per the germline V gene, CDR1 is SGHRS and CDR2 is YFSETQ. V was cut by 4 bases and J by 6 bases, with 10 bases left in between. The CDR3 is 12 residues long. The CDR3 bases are TGCGCCAGCAGCACCTCGAAGAATGGCTACACCTTC. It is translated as CASSTSKNGYTF. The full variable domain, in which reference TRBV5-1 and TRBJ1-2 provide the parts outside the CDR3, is KAGVTQTPRYLIKTRGQQVTLSCSPISGHRSVSWYQQTPGQGLQFLFEYFSETQRNKGNFPGRFSGRQFSNSRSEMNVSTLELGDSALYLCASSTSKNGYTFGSGTRLTVV.